What follows describes a single T cell receptor (beta chain). Its cognate antigen is unknown. The data are from a study of OX40 agonist ivuxolimab in advanced cancers. Overall study: Patient treatment consisted of intravenous ivuxolimab administration every 2 weeks at 0.01 to 10 mg/kg.

The data were produced by immunoSEQ multiplex PCR, yet TCRdb's version contains in-frame clones alone and is incomplete. The sample consists of roughly 50,000 clones, about nine tenths of them appearing once. V lost 5 bases to trimming and J lost 4 bases; unmatched junction nucleotides: 2. This CDR3 is 13 amino acids long. The V gene's germline CDR1 is MNHEY and CDR2 SVGAGI. Study results and caveats: More expanded clones were seen, on average, in CD8+ T cells than in CD4+.

This chain connects TRBV6-5 to TRBJ1-2; 9 bases line up with TRBD1. The receptor was isolated from an adult with an advanced solid tumor such as melanoma, head and neck, liver or kidney cancer. The material was CD4+ or CD8+ T cells sorted from blood, obtained in a trial of the OX40 agonist ivuxolimab. CDR3 region: CASSTGGLYGYTF. CDR3 coding DNA: TGTGCCAGCAGTACAGGGGGCCTCTATGGCTACACCTTC.